This T cell receptor beta chain emerged from a study of glioma-infiltrating T cells after dendritic cell vaccination. This sample's time point: after dendritic cell vaccination, including at tumor progression/relapse. The table came from immunoSEQ multiplex PCR; TCRdb's copy has only in-frame clones and leaves some out. This table holds tens of thousands of clones, 85% found once. Germline V gene sequence: CDR1 SGDLS, CDR2 YYNGEE. The CDR3 contains 15 residues. V dropped 3 bases and J dropped 7 bases, with 17 bases sitting between them. Specimen: blood, collected after dendritic cell vaccination. This sequence joins TRBV9 and TRBJ2-4; D is possibly TRBD1 (6 bases). The TCR comes from a human donor with glioblastoma. For the CDR3, the DNA is TGTGCCAGCAGCGAGGGAACTGGGGGCCCCAACATTCAGTACTTC. Translating gives CASSEGTGGPNIQYF.